This T cell receptor beta chain was retrieved from a study of early T cells in non-severe SARS-CoV-2 infection. Study results and limitations: VDJdb matching skewed toward anti-spike CD8 responses, missing private and CD4 specificities.

The V gene's germline CDR1 is MGHDK and CDR2 SYGVNS. This CDR3 spans 12 amino acids. This clonotype has only a few counts. Its antigen is still unknown. One end of the junction does not line up with germline, which may come from a read error. In TCRdb, the 5' RACE reads were re-called with MiXCR into one record per CDR3 protein. The sample lists 60,000 to 65,000 distinct CDR3 sequences, around 12% occurring once. The receptor's source is an adult who was a healthcare worker with PCR-confirmed SARS-CoV-2 infection or an uninfected control (not recorded which). V is TRBV25-1 and J is TRBJ1-1; 8 bases fit TRBD1. Sequencing was carried out using whole blood. CDR3 region: CASRTGQGGVVF. The CDR3 coding sequence is TGTGCCAGCAGAACCGGACAGGGCGGCGTCGTCTTT.